This T cell receptor (beta chain) was observed in a study of blood T cell repertoires in COVID-19. Clones were read by immunoSEQ multiplex PCR, and TCRdb kept only the in-frame ones, dropping some. The repertoire has around 65,000 clones, less than 85% of them found once; the top ten carry about 16%. The V segment lost 1 base and the J segment 7 bases; nucleotides outside the gene matches: 4. The CDR3 length is 15 residues. Per the germline V gene, CDR1 is LNHNV and CDR2 is YYDKDF (reference sequence). What was sequenced was peripheral blood. The chain recombines TRBV15 with TRBJ1-6, with 7 bases aligning to TRBD1. This sequence was found in a man older than 75 with active COVID-19. CDR3 loop: CATSRVKDRNSPLHF. CDR3 nucleotides: TGTGCCACCAGCAGAGTAAAGGACAGGAATTCACCCCTCCACTTT. Drawing the rest from reference TRBV15 and TRBJ1-6, the complete variable domain is DAMVIQNPRYQVTQFGKPVTLSCSQTLNHNVMYWYQQKSSQAPKLLFHYYDKDFNNEADTPDNFQSRRPNTSFCFLDIRSPGLGDTAMYLCATSRVKDRNSPLHFGNGTRLTVT.